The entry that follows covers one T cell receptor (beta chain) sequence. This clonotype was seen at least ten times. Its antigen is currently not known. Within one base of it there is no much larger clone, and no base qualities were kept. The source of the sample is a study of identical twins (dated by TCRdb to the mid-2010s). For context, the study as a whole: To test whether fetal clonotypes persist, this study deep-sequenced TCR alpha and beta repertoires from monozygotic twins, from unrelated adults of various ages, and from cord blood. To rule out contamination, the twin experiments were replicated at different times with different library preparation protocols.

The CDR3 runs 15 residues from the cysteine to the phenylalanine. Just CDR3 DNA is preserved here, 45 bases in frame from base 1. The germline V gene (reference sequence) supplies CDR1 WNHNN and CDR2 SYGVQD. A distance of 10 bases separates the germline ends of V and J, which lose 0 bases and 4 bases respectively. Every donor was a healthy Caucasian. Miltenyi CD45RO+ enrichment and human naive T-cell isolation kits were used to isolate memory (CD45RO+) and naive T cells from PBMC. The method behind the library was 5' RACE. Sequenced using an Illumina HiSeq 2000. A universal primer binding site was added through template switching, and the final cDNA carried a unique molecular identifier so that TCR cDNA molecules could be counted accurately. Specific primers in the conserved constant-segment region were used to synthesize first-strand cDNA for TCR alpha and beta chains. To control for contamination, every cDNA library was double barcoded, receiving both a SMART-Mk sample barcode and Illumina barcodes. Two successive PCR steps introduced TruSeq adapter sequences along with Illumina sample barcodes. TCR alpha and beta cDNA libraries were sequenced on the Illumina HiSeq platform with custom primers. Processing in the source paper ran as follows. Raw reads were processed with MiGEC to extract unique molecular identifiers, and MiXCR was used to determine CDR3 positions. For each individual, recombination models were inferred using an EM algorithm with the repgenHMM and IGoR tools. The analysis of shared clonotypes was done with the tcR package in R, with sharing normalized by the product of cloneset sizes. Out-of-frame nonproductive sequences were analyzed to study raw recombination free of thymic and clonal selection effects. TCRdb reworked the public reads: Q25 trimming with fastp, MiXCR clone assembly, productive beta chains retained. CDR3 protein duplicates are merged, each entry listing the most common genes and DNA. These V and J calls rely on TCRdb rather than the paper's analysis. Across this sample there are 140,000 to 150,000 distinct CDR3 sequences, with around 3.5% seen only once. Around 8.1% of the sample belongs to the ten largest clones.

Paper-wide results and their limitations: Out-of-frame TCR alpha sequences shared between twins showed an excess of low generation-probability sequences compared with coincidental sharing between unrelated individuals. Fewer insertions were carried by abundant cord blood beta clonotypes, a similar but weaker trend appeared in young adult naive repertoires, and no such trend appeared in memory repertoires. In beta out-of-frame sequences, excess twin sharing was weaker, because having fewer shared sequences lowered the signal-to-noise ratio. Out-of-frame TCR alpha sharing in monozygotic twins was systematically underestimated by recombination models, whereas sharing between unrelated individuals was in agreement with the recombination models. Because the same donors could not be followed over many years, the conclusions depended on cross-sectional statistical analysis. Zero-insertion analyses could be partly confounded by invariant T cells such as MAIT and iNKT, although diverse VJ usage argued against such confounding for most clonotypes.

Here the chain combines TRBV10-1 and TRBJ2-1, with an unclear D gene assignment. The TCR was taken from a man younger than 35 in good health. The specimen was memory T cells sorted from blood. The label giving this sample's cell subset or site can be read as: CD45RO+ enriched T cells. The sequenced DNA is TGCGCCAGCAGTGAGTCGTTGGCAGCGTACAATGAGCAGTTCTTC. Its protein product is CASSESLAAYNEQFF.